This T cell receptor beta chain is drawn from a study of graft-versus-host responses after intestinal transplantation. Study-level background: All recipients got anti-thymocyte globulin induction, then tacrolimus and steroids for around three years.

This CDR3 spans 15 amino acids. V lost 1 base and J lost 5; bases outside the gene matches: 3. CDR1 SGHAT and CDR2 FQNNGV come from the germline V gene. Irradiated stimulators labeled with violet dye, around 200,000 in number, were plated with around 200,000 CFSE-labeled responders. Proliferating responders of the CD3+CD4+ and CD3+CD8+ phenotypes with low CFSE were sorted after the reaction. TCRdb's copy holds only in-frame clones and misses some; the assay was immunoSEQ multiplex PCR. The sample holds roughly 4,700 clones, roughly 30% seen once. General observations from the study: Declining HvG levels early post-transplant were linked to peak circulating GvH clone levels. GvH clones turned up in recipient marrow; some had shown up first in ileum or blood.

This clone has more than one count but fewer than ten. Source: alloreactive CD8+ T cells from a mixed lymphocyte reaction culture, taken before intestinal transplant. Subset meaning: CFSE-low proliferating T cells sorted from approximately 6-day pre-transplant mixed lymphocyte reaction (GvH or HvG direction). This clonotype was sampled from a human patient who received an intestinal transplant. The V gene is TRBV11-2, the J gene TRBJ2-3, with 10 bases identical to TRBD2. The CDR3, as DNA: TGTGCCAGCAGCTTAGGGACTAGCGGCCTAGATACGCAGTATTTT. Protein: CASSLGTSGLDTQYF.